The 2 T cell receptor beta chains below were found in one sample sequenced in a study of cytomegalovirus exposure and HLA in healthy donors. The table came from immunoSEQ multiplex PCR; TCRdb's copy has only in-frame clones and leaves some out. The sample lists some 250,000 clones, around 85% occurring once. Input material: PBMCs. Every receptor here comes from a woman younger than 45 in good health and CMV-seropositive.

The chain combines TRBV29-1 with TRBJ2-7, with D possibly TRBD2 on 5 matching bases. V shed 4 bases and J shed 3 bases, with 10 bases lying between them. Germline V gene data show CDR1 as SQVTM and CDR2 as ANQGSEA. This CDR3 has 12 amino acids. This chain's CDR3 is CSVAGLDYEQYF. The CDR3 DNA follows: TGCAGCGTTGCGGGGTTAGACTACGAGCAGTACTTC.

There are a few counts of this clone. The chain carries TRBV6-1 and TRBJ1-2, with a weak D call TRBD1 (6 bases). The CDR3 sequence is 13 residues long. CDR1 and CDR2 from the germline V gene are MNHNS and SASEGT. Trimming removed 5 bases at V and 4 bases at J, with 11 bases between. The CDR3 nucleotides are TGTGCCAGCAGTTGGGGGCTCGGCTATGGCTACACCTTC. It encodes CASSWGLGYGYTF.